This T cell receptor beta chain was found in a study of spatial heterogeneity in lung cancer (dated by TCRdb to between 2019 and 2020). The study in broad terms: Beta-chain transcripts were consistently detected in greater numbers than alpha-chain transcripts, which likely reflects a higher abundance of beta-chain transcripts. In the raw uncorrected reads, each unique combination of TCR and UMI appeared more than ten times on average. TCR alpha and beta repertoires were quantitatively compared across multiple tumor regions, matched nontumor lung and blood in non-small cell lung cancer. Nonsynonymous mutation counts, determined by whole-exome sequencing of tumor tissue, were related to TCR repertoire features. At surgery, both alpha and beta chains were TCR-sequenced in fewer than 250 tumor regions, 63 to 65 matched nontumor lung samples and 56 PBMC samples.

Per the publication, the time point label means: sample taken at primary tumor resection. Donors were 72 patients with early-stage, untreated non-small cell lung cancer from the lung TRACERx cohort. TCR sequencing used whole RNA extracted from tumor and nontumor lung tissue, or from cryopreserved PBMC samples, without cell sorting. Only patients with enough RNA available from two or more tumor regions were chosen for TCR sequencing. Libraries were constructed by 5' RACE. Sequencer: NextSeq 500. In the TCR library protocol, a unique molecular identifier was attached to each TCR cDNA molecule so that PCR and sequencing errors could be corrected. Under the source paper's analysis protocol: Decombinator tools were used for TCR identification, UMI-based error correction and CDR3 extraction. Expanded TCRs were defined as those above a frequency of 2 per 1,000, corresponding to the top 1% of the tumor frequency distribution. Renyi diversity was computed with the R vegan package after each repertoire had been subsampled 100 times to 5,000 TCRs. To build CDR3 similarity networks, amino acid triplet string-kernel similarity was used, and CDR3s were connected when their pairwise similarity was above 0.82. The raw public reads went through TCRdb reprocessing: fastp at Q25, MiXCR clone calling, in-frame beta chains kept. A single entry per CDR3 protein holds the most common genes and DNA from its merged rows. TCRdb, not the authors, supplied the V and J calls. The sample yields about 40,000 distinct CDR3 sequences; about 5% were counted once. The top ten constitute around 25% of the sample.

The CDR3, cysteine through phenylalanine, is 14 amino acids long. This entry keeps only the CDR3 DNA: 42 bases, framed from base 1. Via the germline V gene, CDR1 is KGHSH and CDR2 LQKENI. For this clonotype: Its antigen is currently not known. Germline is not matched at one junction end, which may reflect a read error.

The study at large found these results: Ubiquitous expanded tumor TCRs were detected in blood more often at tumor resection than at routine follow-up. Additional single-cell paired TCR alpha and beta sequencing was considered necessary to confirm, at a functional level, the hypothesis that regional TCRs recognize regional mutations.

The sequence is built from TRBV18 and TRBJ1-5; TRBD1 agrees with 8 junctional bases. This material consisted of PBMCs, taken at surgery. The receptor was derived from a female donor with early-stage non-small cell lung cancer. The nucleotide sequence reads TGTGCCAGCTCACCCGGACAGGGAGGCGTCCCCCAACATTTT. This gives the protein CASSPGQGGVPQHF.